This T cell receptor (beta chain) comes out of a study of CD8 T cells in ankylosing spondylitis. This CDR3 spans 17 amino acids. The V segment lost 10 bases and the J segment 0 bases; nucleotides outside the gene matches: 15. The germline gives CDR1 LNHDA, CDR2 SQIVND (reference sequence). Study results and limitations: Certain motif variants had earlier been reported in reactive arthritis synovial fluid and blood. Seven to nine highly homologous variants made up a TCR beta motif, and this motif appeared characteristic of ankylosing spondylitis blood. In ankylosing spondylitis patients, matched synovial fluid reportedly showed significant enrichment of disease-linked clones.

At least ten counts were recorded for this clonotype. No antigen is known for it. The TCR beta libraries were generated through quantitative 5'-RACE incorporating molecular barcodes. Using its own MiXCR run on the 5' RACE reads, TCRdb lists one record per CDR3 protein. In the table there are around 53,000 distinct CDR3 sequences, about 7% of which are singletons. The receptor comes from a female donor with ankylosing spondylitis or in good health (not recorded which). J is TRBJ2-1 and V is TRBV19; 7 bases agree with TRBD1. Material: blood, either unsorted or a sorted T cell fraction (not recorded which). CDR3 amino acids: CATQPLHRDSSYNEQFF. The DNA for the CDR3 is TGTGCCACCCAGCCCCTACACCGGGACAGCTCCTACAATGAGCAGTTCTTC.